A single sample gave rise to the 14 T cell receptor gamma chains below, sequenced in a study of γδ T cells in repeated Plasmodium falciparum infection. Gammadelta T cells were flow-sorted from PBMC into Vgamma9/Vdelta2+ and Vdelta2-negative populations for bulk analysis. TCRdb called clones anew from the multiplex PCR reads with CATT. The sample includes approximately 25,000 gamma-chain clones, 2.5% to 3.5% of them seen just once. Material: gamma-delta T cells from blood. The source of these receptors is a pool of human donors (malaria-infected and uninfected, not separated).

This clone was seen ten or more times. A far larger clone is one base from this, pointing to a likely read error. No DNA is shown, since the ends of the CDR3 on it are uncertain; the CDR3 is the one TCRdb lists. The V gene is TRGV5; the J gene was not called. Germline values: CDR1 VINAFY, CDR2 YDVSNSKD. The CDR3 is 32 amino acids long, termini counted. Here the CDR3 reads CATWDRRRIIRNSLAVEQHWLSQVSIGRIQHF.

This clone was picked up many times. This likely came from a read error, as a far larger clone is one base away. The sample contains more than one DNA sequence encoding this CDR3. The chain recombines TRGV3 with TRGJ1 or TRGJ2. TCRdb is silent on the J gene; assignment here came from matching the DNA to germline. Germline CDR1 reads VTNTFY; CDR2 reads YDVSTARD (reference sequence). The CDR3 is 14 amino acids. With V trimmed by 0 bases and J by 7 bases, 9 bases remained unmatched. The CDR3 nucleotides read TGTGCCACCTGGGACAGGCCGAGGGGCTATAAGAAACTCTTT. Its translation is CATWDRPRGYKKLF.

There are many counts of this clone. The protein in TCRdb stems from a much larger clone and differs at residue 7 from this DNA's translation, likely a read error; here the protein is translated from the DNA. V and J are TRGV9 and TRGJP. CDR1 and CDR2 from the germline V gene are GITISATS and ISYDGTV (reference sequence). CDR3 length equals 15 residues. V was pared by 1 base and J by 9 bases, with 3 bases of the junction left unmatched. CDR3 region: CALWEVGLGKKIKVF. CDR3 in DNA: TGTGCCTTGTGGGAGGTTGGGTTGGGCAAAAAAATCAAGGTATTT.

On this clone: The protein TCRdb lists belongs to a much larger clone and differs from this DNA's translation at residue 10, which points to a read error; the protein shown is made from the DNA. The J gene is TRGJ1 or TRGJ2, the V gene TRGV2. Assignment of the J gene here rests on matching the DNA to germline, because TCRdb gives none. The CDR3 is 14 amino acids. Germline CDR1 is EGSNGY and CDR2 is YDSYNSKV. V trimming: 0 bases; J trimming: 9 bases; junction bases outside the gene matches: 11. CDR3 sequence reads: CATWDGHVRCKKLF. CDR3 in DNA: TGTGCCACCTGGGACGGGCACGTAAGGTGTAAGAAACTCTTT.

This clone was seen a handful of times. A read error likely explains why the TCRdb protein, taken from a much larger clone, differs from this DNA's translation at residue 5; the protein shown is translated from the DNA. This sequence joins TRGV5 and TRGJ1 or TRGJ2. The J gene comes from matching the DNA to germline here; TCRdb lacks it. In germline, CDR1 is VINAFY, CDR2 YDVSNSKD. There are 14 residues in the CDR3. V was pared by 6 bases and J by 1 base, with 9 bases of the junction left unmatched. In DNA form, the CDR3 reads TGTGCCACCTGGAACCGTGATAATTATTATAAGAAACTCTTT. Protein sequence: CATWNRDNYYKKLF.

This clone came up many times. Mismatch with germline at one junction end may stem from a read error. Other nucleotide sequences in the sample specify the same CDR3. The chain joins TRGV2 to TRGJP1. Germline CDR1 reads EGSNGY; CDR2 reads YDSYNSKV. The CDR3 sequence is 16 residues long. Here the CDR3 DNA reads TGTGCCACCTGGGACGGGTCCTATACCACTGGTTGGTTCAAAATATTT. This gives the protein CATWDGSYTTGWFKIF.

Of note for this clone: The protein held in TCRdb is that of a much larger clone and does not match this DNA's translation at residue 15, likely because of a read error; the protein shown is translated from the DNA. J gene calling gave no result, while the V gene is TRGV9. The germline gives CDR1 GITISATS, CDR2 ISYDGTV (reference sequence). The CDR3 contains 17 residues. This CDR3 reads CALWEAGLGLGKKIEVF. The CDR3 DNA follows: TGTGCCTTGTGGGAGGCAGGTCTTGGGTTGGGCAAAAAAATCGAGGTATTT.

With respect to this clone: TCRdb's listed protein matches a much larger clone and diverges from this DNA's translation at residue 7, likely through a read error; the protein shown comes from the DNA. V usage is TRGV9 and J usage is TRGJ1 or TRGJ2. V was pared by 0 bases and J by 3 bases, with 20 bases of the junction left unmatched. The germline gives CDR1 GITISATS, CDR2 ISYDGTV (reference sequence). This CDR3 contains 19 residues. The CDR3 region has the DNA TGTGCCTTGTGGGAGGTGCGCTCCCTTTGGGGACTTATTTATTATAAGAAACTCTTT. Amino acid sequence: CALWEVRSLWGLIYYKKLF.

With regard to this clone: TCRdb attributes to this sequence the protein of a much larger clone, which differs from the DNA translation at residue 15; a read error is likely, and the protein displayed is translated from the DNA. The CDR3 reads CALWDEMQYSSDWIRTF. In DNA form, the CDR3 reads TGTGCCTTGTGGGATGAAATGCAATATAGTAGTGATTGGATCAGGACGTTT. The V gene is TRGV9; the J gene was not called. The germline V gene encodes CDR1 GITISATS and CDR2 ISYDGTV (reference sequence). CDR3 length equals 17 residues.

This clone was picked up many times. The chain couples TRGV5 to TRGJ1 or TRGJ2. V trimming: 5 bases; J trimming: 5 bases; junction bases outside the gene matches: 9. The CDR3 is 13 amino acids. CDR1 is VINAFY, CDR2 YDVSNSKD, per germline. CDR3 nucleotides: TGTGCCACCTGGGTCATAAGGGATTATAAGAAACTCTTT. It specifies CATWVIRDYKKLF.

A word on this clone: TCRdb records a much larger clone's protein for this DNA, with a difference at residue 7 that likely arises from a read error; the protein given is the translation of the DNA. The rearrangement joins TRGV4 to TRGJ1 or TRGJ2. Here the J gene came from matching the DNA to germline, since TCRdb omits it. The CDR3 is 15 residues long. Germline CDR1 is EGSTGY and CDR2 is YDSYTSSV. V dropped 0 bases and J dropped 6; count of bases not matched to a gene: 11. This chain's CDR3 is CATWDGWLISYKKLF. CDR3 bases: TGTGCCACCTGGGATGGGTGGCTTATTTCTTATAAGAAACTCTTT.

Many counts were recorded for this clone. TCRdb has a much larger clone's protein, which differs at residue 10 from the translation of this DNA, likely because of a read error; what is shown is the protein translated from the DNA. The chain joins TRGV3 to TRGJ1 or TRGJ2. Germline V gene data show CDR1 as VTNTFY and CDR2 as YDVSTARD (reference sequence). CDR3 length: 14 residues. The CDR3, as DNA: TGTGCCACCTGGGACAGACAGAATTATGATAAGAAACTCTTT. Protein: CATWDRQNYDKKLF.

This clone was seen ten or more times. V gene TRGV3 combines with J gene TRGJ1 or TRGJ2. TCRdb lists no J gene, so it was determined here by aligning the DNA to germline. In germline, CDR1 is VTNTFY, CDR2 YDVSTARD (reference sequence). The CDR3 consists of 14 residues. V trimming: 5 bases; J trimming: 4 bases; junction bases outside the gene matches: 11. The CDR3 reads CATWGFRRYYKKLF. The CDR3 DNA sequence: TGTGCCACCTGGGGGTTTCGGCGGTATTATAAGAAACTCTTT.

A word on this clone: TCRdb has a much larger clone's protein, which differs at residue 13 from the translation of this DNA, likely because of a read error; what is shown is the protein translated from the DNA. The rearrangement joins TRGV9 to TRGJP. Since TCRdb gives no J gene, matching the DNA to germline was used here to assign it. Per germline, CDR1 GITISATS and CDR2 ISYDGTV (reference sequence). There are 18 residues in the CDR3. In nucleotides, the CDR3 is TGTGCCTTGTGGGAGATCACAACAACGGAGTTGGGCGAAAAAATCAAGGTATTT. Translated, it gives CALWEITTTELGEKIKVF.